The 19 T cell receptor beta chains below all came from one sample that was sequenced in a study of blood T cell repertoires in COVID-19. Sequencing used immunoSEQ multiplex PCR; TCRdb keeps in-frame clones, though not all of them. The table shows under 200,000 clones, with roughly 87% occurring only once. The sample taken for sequencing was peripheral blood. All receptors derive from a woman aged 60-75 years with COVID-19, enrolled during active disease.

The chain recombines TRBV5-8 with TRBJ2-1; D is undetermined. Germline V gives CDR1 SGHTS, CDR2 YDEGEE. The germline V and J ends were trimmed by 4 bases and 5 bases, with 7 bases remaining between them. The CDR3 loop spans 12 amino acids. CDR3 protein: CASSAANNEQFF. For the CDR3, the DNA is TGTGCCAGCAGCGCGGCGAACAATGAGCAGTTCTTC.

The J gene is TRBJ2-1, the V gene TRBV9; D is undetermined. V was clipped by 3 bases and J by 2 bases, with 9 bases between them. CDR1 SGDLS and CDR2 YYNGEE come from the germline V gene. The CDR3 has 14 amino acids. CDR3 nucleotide sequence: TGTGCCAGCAGCGCTCGACTGGCCTACAATGAGCAGTTCTTC. It codes for CASSARLAYNEQFF.

This clone has just one count. The chain combines TRBV29-1 with TRBJ2-7; 7 bases match TRBD2. The germline CDR1 and CDR2 sequences are SQVTM and ANQGSEA. The CDR3 contains 13 residues. V lost 4 bases to trimming and J lost 6 bases; unmatched junction nucleotides: 9. The CDR3 protein is CSVGMAGEGEQYF. The CDR3 DNA reads as TGCAGCGTTGGAATGGCGGGAGAGGGCGAGCAGTACTTC.

This chain joins TRBV5-6 and TRBJ1-2; no reliable D call. There are 13 residues in the CDR3. The V gene lost 7 bases and the J gene lost 3 bases, with 13 bases spanning the gap. Germline CDR1 SGHDT, CDR2 YYEEEE. The CDR3 DNA is TGTGCCAGCCGCCCGGGTGGGTACTATGGCTACACCTTC. Translated, it gives CASRPGGYYGYTF.

The genes are TRBV6-4 and TRBJ2-2, with TRBD2 identical over 10 bases. This CDR3 has 15 residues. V was pared by 5 bases and J by 6 bases, with 6 bases of the junction left unmatched. Per the germline V gene, CDR1 is MRHNA and CDR2 is SNTAGT. This chain's CDR3 is CASSTIAGGPGELFF. CDR3 sequence (DNA): TGTGCCAGCAGTACGATAGCGGGAGGACCCGGGGAGCTGTTTTTT.

CDR3 loop: CASSVAVAAYNEQFF. The CDR3 DNA follows: TGTGCCAGCAGCGTAGCGGTAGCGGCCTACAATGAGCAGTTCTTC. The chain recombines TRBV9 with TRBJ2-1; TRBD2 might be the D (6 bases). Germline V gives CDR1 SGDLS, CDR2 YYNGEE. The CDR3 totals 15 residues. V dropped 0 bases and J dropped 2 bases, with 9 bases sitting between them.

This clone was counted once. The DNA of the CDR3 is TGTGCCAGCAGTCCCCAGACTAGCACAGATACGCAGTATTTT. Its translation: CASSPQTSTDTQYF. The chain carries TRBV28 and TRBJ2-3; D ambiguous. This CDR3 has 14 amino acids. V gave up 5 bases and J gave up 0 bases, with 9 bases separating them. CDR1 is MDHEN, CDR2 SYDVKM, per germline.

The chain carries TRBV30 and TRBJ2-1; the D gene is possibly TRBD2 (7 bases). Trimming removed 5 bases at V and 3 bases at J, with 20 bases between. This CDR3 has 16 residues. From germline, CDR1 is GTSNPN and CDR2 SVGIG (reference sequence). Here the CDR3 reads CAWEGGPSINYNEQFF. The DNA for the CDR3 is TGTGCCTGGGAGGGGGGGCCCTCAATTAACTACAATGAGCAGTTCTTC.

The CDR3 nucleotides read TGTGCCAGCAGCCAGACGACAGGGGCGAACACCGGGGAGCTGTTTTTT. This encodes CASSQTTGANTGELFF. V is TRBV7-2 and J is TRBJ2-2; 8 bases match TRBD1. Trimming removed 5 bases from V and 0 bases from J; junction bases left unmatched: 5. This CDR3 comprises 16 residues. The germline gives CDR1 SGHTA, CDR2 FQGNSA.

The chain uses TRBV24-1 and TRBJ2-4; D is unresolved. CDR3 length equals 12 residues. Trimming took 4 bases from V and 7 from J, leaving 7 bases between them. CDR1 and CDR2 (germline): KGHDR, SFDVKD. CDR3 DNA sequence: TGTGCCACCAGTGACCCTAGTAACATTCAGTACTTC. Translated, it gives CATSDPSNIQYF.

The rearrangement links TRBV28 to TRBJ1-1, with 10 nucleotides matching TRBD1. Germline V gene data show CDR1 as MDHEN and CDR2 as SYDVKM. V shed 1 base and J 5 bases; nucleotides not matched to a gene: 10. The CDR3 runs to 17 residues. CDR3 in amino acids: CASSLSLTGGDWTEAFF. In DNA form, the CDR3 reads TGTGCCAGCAGTTTATCCCTGACAGGGGGCGATTGGACTGAAGCTTTCTTT.

The genes are TRBV5-4 and TRBJ2-2, with D maybe TRBD2 (8 bases). The V end lost 4 bases, the J end lost 5 bases, and 15 bases lay between the germline ends. CDR3 length: 15 residues. Germline assignment: CDR1 SGHNT and CDR2 YYREEE (reference sequence). The CDR3 coding sequence is TGTGCCAGCAGCCCCGGGAGGGGGCAGACCGGGGAGCTGTTTTTT. Amino acids: CASSPGRGQTGELFF.

J is TRBJ2-7 and V is TRBV18; 7 bases align to TRBD2. This CDR3 has 13 amino acids. J was trimmed by 6 bases and V by 6 bases; bases with no gene match: 8. The germline V gene encodes CDR1 KGHSH and CDR2 LQKENI. DNA of the CDR3: TGTGCCAGCTCCTCCACGGGGGGTAGCGAGCAGTACTTC. It yields the protein CASSSTGGSEQYF.

This chain joins TRBV15 and TRBJ2-3; D is unresolved. V lost 1 base to trimming and J lost 0 bases, with 5 bases between them. From germline, CDR1 is LNHNV and CDR2 YYDKDF (reference sequence). This CDR3 is 14 amino acids long. As DNA, the CDR3 is TGTGCCACCAGCAGAGGGGCTAGCACAGATACGCAGTATTTT. It encodes CATSRGASTDTQYF.

A note on this clone: Other nucleotide sequences in the sample specify the same CDR3. The chain couples TRBV6-5 to TRBJ1-3; no firm D call. The V gene lost 0 bases and the J gene lost 1 base, with 4 bases spanning the gap. CDR1 and CDR2 (germline): MNHEY, SVGAGI. The CDR3 runs to 14 residues. The CDR3 region is CASSYSRSGNTIYF. Written as DNA, the CDR3 is TGTGCCAGCAGTTACTCGAGATCTGGAAACACCATATATTTT.

The rearrangement joins TRBV6-5 to TRBJ1-2, with D unclear. The CDR3 is made up of 13 amino acids. Germline-derived CDR1 and CDR2 are MNHEY and SVGAGI. With 6 bases removed from V and 8 bases from J, the gap between germline ends came to 16 bases. The CDR3 here is CASRDGLRGGYTF. CDR3 in DNA: TGTGCCAGCAGGGACGGTCTTCGCGGGGGCTACACCTTC.

This sequence joins TRBV28 and TRBJ1-5; D remains unclear. In germline, CDR1 is MDHEN, CDR2 SYDVKM. Trimming removed 6 bases from V and 2 bases from J, with 14 bases in between. The CDR3 runs 15 residues. CDR3 sequence (DNA): TGTGCCAGCAGCCTAACTTTAGGAGGCAATCAGCCCCAGCATTTT. Residues: CASSLTLGGNQPQHF. The full variable domain, its missing parts supplied by reference TRBV28 and TRBJ1-5, is DVKVTQSSRYLVKRTGEKVFLECVQDMDHENMFWYRQDPGLGLRLIYFSYDVKMKEKGDIPEGYSVSREKKERFSLILESASTNQTSMYLCASSLTLGGNQPQHFGDGTRLSIL.

This clone was picked up a small number of times. This rearrangement joins TRBV10-2 to TRBJ1-2, with 8 bases matching TRBD1. Germline CDR1 reads WSHSY; CDR2 reads SAAADI. V lost 0 bases, J lost 5 bases, and 8 bases stayed unmatched. The CDR3 has 16 residues. The DNA of the CDR3 is TGCGCCAGCAGTGAGTCGAGACAGGGGTCTGGGTATGGCTACACCTTC. Translation gives CASSESRQGSGYGYTF.

The rearrangement joins TRBV28 to TRBJ1-1; TRBD1 matches at 8 bases. V trimming: 6 bases; J trimming: 5 bases; junction bases outside the gene matches: 8. Germline values: CDR1 MDHEN, CDR2 SYDVKM. The CDR3 has 14 residues. The CDR3 reads CASSQSGGLTEAFF. CDR3 DNA: TGTGCCAGCAGCCAATCAGGGGGCCTAACTGAAGCTTTCTTT.